This entry lists 17 T cell receptor beta chains sequenced from one sample in a study of CD8 T cells in Susac syndrome. Reverse transcription used roughly 0.5 to 1 ug RNA and random hexamers. Via MiXCR, TCRdb re-called the immunoSEQ multiplex PCR reads, giving one row per CDR3 protein. The sample has 250,000 to 300,000 distinct CDR3 sequences, 85% seen once. Material for sequencing was CD8+ T cells from PBMCs. These receptors all stem from a human donor with multiple sclerosis.

This clonotype was detected only once. This chain links TRBV3-1 with TRBJ1-1; the match to TRBD1 covers 10 bases. With V trimmed by 1 base and J by 3 bases, 11 bases remained unmatched. The CDR3 loop spans 18 amino acids. CDR1 LGHDT and CDR2 YNNKEL come from the germline V gene (reference sequence). This chain's CDR3 is CASSQVRDRGWGDTEAFF. The CDR3 DNA reads TGTGCCAGCAGCCAAGTCCGGGACAGGGGCTGGGGGGACACTGAAGCTTTCTTT. Full variable domain (missing parts from reference TRBV3-1 and TRBJ1-1): DTAVSQTPKYLVTQMGNDKSIKCEQNLGHDTMYWYKQDSKKFLKIMFSYNNKELIINETVPNRFSPKSPDKAHLNLHINSLELGDSAVYFCASSQVRDRGWGDTEAFFGQGTRLTVV.

The genes are TRBV12-3 or TRBV12-4 and TRBJ2-3; tentatively, D is TRBD2 (6 bases). This CDR3 spans 14 amino acids. V dropped 7 bases and J dropped 9 bases, with 20 bases sitting between them. CDR3 sequence reads: CASKTSSGGVTQYF. The CDR3 nucleotides read TGTGCCAGCAAAACTAGCTCTGGCGGGGTCACGCAGTATTTT.

The J gene is TRBJ2-2, the V gene TRBV20-1; 10 bases match TRBD2. The CDR3 sequence is 18 residues long. The V segment lost 3 bases and the J segment 4 bases; nucleotides outside the gene matches: 14. The germline V gene has CDR1 DFQATT and CDR2 SNEGSKA (reference sequence). This CDR3 reads CSASLGTSVVRGTGELFF. The CDR3 DNA reads as TGCAGTGCTAGTCTTGGGACTAGCGTGGTTCGTGGCACCGGGGAGCTGTTTTTT.

The chain carries TRBV7-9 and TRBJ2-7, with 7 nucleotides matching TRBD1. CDR1 is SEHNR and CDR2 is FQNEAQ in the germline V gene (reference sequence). The V segment lost 4 bases and the J segment 2 bases; nucleotides outside the gene matches: 17. The CDR3 has 18 amino acids. The CDR3 sequence is CASSSTDRVLTPTYEQYF. The CDR3, as DNA: TGTGCCAGCAGCTCAACTGACAGGGTCCTAACCCCGACCTACGAGCAGTACTTC.

V is TRBV6-1 and J is TRBJ2-1; D is undetermined. CDR3 length equals 17 residues. Germline V gene lookup returns CDR1 MNHNS and CDR2 SASEGT. The V and J ends lost 6 bases and 9 bases respectively, with 27 bases between them. CDR3 sequence reads: CASRTDNNPGQAIEQFF. The CDR3 DNA follows: TGTGCCAGCAGAACCGATAATAACCCCGGGCAGGCAATTGAGCAGTTCTTC.

The rearrangement links TRBV5-6 to TRBJ2-7; a possible D gene is TRBD1 (6 bases). This CDR3 contains 15 residues. V lost 2 bases to trimming and J lost 1 base, with 13 bases between them. Looked up from germline, CDR1 is SGHDT and CDR2 is YYEEEE. CDR3 loop: CASSLPTGISYEQYF. The CDR3 DNA is TGTGCCAGCAGCTTACCAACAGGGATTTCCTACGAGCAGTACTTC. Variable domain in full (rest from reference TRBV5-6 and TRBJ2-7): DAGVTQSPTHLIKTRGQQVTLRCSPKSGHDTVSWYQQALGQGPQFIFQYYEEEERQRGNFPDRFSGHQFPNYSSELNVNALLLGDSALYLCASSLPTGISYEQYFGPGTRLTVT.

This clonotype was observed a few times. This chain links TRBV6-1 with TRBJ2-1; D remains unclear. Trimming removed 10 bases at V and 2 bases at J, with 12 bases between. Germline V lookup: CDR1 MNHNS, CDR2 SASEGT. The CDR3 is 13 residues long. The CDR3 sequence is CAIARLTYNEQFF. The CDR3, as DNA: TGTGCCATCGCACGACTGACCTACAATGAGCAGTTCTTC.

The chain joins TRBV12-3 or TRBV12-4 to TRBJ1-2; 12 nucleotides agree with TRBD1. V trimming: 3 bases; J trimming: 1 base; junction bases outside the gene matches: 6. The CDR3 consists of 17 residues. The CDR3 reads CASSFWDRGRVNYGYTF. The DNA of the CDR3 is TGTGCCAGCAGTTTTTGGGACAGGGGGCGCGTTAACTATGGCTACACCTTC.

This chain uses TRBV13 with TRBJ2-3; TRBD2 might be the D (6 bases). The CDR3 spans 16 residues. Trimming cost V 4 bases and J 2 bases, with 16 bases left between them. The germline V gene encodes CDR1 PRHDT and CDR2 FYEKMQ (reference sequence). DNA for the CDR3: TGTGCCAGCAGCTCGTCCCCGGGAGCTCACACAGATACGCAGTATTTT. Residues: CASSSSPGAHTDTQYF. Based on the CDR3 plus reference TRBV13 and TRBJ2-3, the full variable domain is AAGVIQSPRHLIKEKRETATLKCYPIPRHDTVYWYQQGPGQDPQFLISFYEKMQSDKGSIPDRFSAQQFSDYHSELNMSSLELGDSALYFCASSSSPGAHTDTQYFGPGTRLTVL.

V is TRBV19 and J is TRBJ1-5, with D uncertain. The CDR3 runs 11 residues. The germline V gene encodes CDR1 LNHDA and CDR2 SQIVND (reference sequence). With 5 bases removed from V and 4 bases from J, the gap between germline ends came to 3 bases. CDR3 protein: CASSANQPQHF. DNA for the CDR3: TGTGCCAGTAGTGCAAATCAGCCCCAGCATTTT.

The V gene is TRBV7-6, the J gene TRBJ1-1; no clear D. Germline V gives CDR1 SGHVS, CDR2 FNYEAQ. Trimming pared 2 bases from V and 2 bases from J, leaving 18 bases between. This CDR3 is 17 amino acids long. Here the CDR3 DNA reads TGTGCCAGCAGCTTACGCCAAGGTGACCAACTTAACACTGAAGCTTTCTTT. Translated: CASSLRQGDQLNTEAFF.

The V gene is TRBV19, the J gene TRBJ2-1; 7 nucleotides match TRBD2. The CDR3 is 15 residues long. After removal of 5 bases from V and 0 bases from J, the junction contained 4 bases not matched to a gene. CDR1 is LNHDA and CDR2 is SQIVND in the germline V gene (reference sequence). For the CDR3, the DNA is TGTGCCAGTAGTGTCCTAGCGGTCTCCTACAATGAGCAGTTCTTC. This translates into CASSVLAVSYNEQFF.

The CDR3 here is CASSPRHPGNTIYF. The CDR3 nucleotides are TGTGCCAGCAGCCCTAGACATCCTGGAAACACCATATATTTT. This sequence joins TRBV9 and TRBJ1-3; the D is unclear. Per the germline V gene, CDR1 is SGDLS and CDR2 is YYNGEE. The CDR3 runs to 14 residues. Trimming pared 4 bases from V and 2 bases from J, leaving 10 bases between.

This sequence joins TRBV27 and TRBJ2-7; TRBD1 matches 7 bases. Per the germline V gene, CDR1 is MNHEY and CDR2 is SMNVEV (reference sequence). The CDR3 loop spans 14 amino acids. V shed 6 bases and J 4 bases; nucleotides not matched to a gene: 9. CDR3: CASSPRQGRYEQYF. As DNA, the CDR3 is TGTGCCAGCAGCCCTCGACAGGGTCGGTACGAGCAGTACTTC.

The chain couples TRBV7-2 to TRBJ2-1; 14 bases line up with TRBD2. Germline V CDR1 and CDR2: SGHTA, FQGNSA. Trimming at V came to 3 bases and at J to 5 bases, leaving 12 bases not matched to a gene. The CDR3 extends over 19 amino acids. CDR3 region: CASSLRLAGGLGAHNEQFF. CDR3 bases: TGTGCCAGCAGCTTGAGACTAGCGGGAGGGTTGGGGGCCCACAATGAGCAGTTCTTC.

This clonotype occurred once. V is TRBV4-1 and J is TRBJ2-2; D remains ambiguous. This CDR3 region has 13 residues. The V and J ends lost 6 bases and 5 bases respectively, with 10 bases between them. Germline V gene sequence: CDR1 MGHRA, CDR2 YSYEKL. CDR3 residues: CASRDVGTGELFF. The CDR3 coding sequence is TGCGCCAGCAGGGACGTCGGGACCGGGGAGCTGTTTTTT.

The V call is TRBV11-2, the J call TRBJ2-7, with D hard to call. Deletions cut 3 bases from V and 0 bases from J, with 6 bases between. The germline CDR1 and CDR2 sequences are SGHAT and FQNNGV. The CDR3 contains 13 residues. The CDR3: CASSLQVSYEQYF. In DNA form, the CDR3 reads TGTGCCAGCAGCTTGCAGGTCTCCTACGAGCAGTACTTC.